Following are 5 T cell receptor beta chains from one sample sequenced in a study of cytomegalovirus exposure and HLA in healthy donors. PCR employed 60 Vbeta and 13 Jbeta primers. TCRdb's table, derived via immunoSEQ multiplex PCR, lists solely in-frame clones and lacks some. The sample has 85,000 to 110,000 clones. Material: PBMCs. The receptors come from a man in his forties or fifties in good health and CMV-seronegative.

The chain joins TRBV9 to TRBJ2-5, with 12 bases that match TRBD2. Per germline, CDR1 SGDLS and CDR2 YYNGEE. The junction had 5 bases not matched to a gene; V was cut back by 1 base and J by 4 bases. The CDR3 is made up of 16 amino acids. The CDR3 loop is CASSVHPGLAGETQYF. CDR3 nucleotide sequence: TGTGCCAGCAGCGTACACCCGGGACTAGCGGGAGAGACCCAGTACTTC.

The chain couples TRBV4-3 to TRBJ2-2; the D gene is possibly TRBD2 (6 bases). The V gene lost 6 bases and the J gene lost 0 bases, with 17 bases spanning the gap. The length of the CDR3 is 17 residues. The germline V gene encodes CDR1 LGHNA and CDR2 YSLEER. This chain's CDR3 is CASRPNFSGSNTGELFF. In DNA form, the CDR3 reads TGCGCCAGCAGACCCAACTTTAGCGGTTCGAACACCGGGGAGCTGTTTTTT.

The rearrangement joins TRBV5-5 to TRBJ2-2; 8 nucleotides align to TRBD2. Looked up from germline, CDR1 is SGHKS and CDR2 is YYEKEE (reference sequence). This CDR3 contains 16 residues. The junction had 13 bases not matched to a gene; V was cut back by 5 bases and J by 7 bases. The CDR3 sequence is CASRTGGVSLGGELFF. The CDR3 DNA is TGTGCCAGCAGGACCGGGGGGGTATCATTGGGCGGGGAGCTGTTTTTT.

This rearrangement joins TRBV27 to TRBJ1-1, with D possibly matching TRBD1 (5 bases). The CDR3 is 15 amino acids. V was clipped by 1 base and J by 0 bases, with 9 bases between them. Germline CDR1 reads MNHEY; CDR2 reads SMNVEV (reference sequence). CDR3 region: CASSLFKGMNTEAFF. Here the CDR3 DNA reads TGTGCCAGCAGTTTATTCAAGGGGATGAACACTGAAGCTTTCTTT.

CDR3 sequence (DNA): TGTGCCAGCAGCAAGACTAGCGGGAGCTCCTACGAGCAGTACTTC. This gives the protein CASSKTSGSSYEQYF. The V and J genes are TRBV5-5 and TRBJ2-7; 12 bases map to TRBD2. The trim removed 4 bases at V and 0 bases at J, leaving 2 bases unmatched. The CDR3 is 15 residues long. Germline V CDR1 and CDR2: SGHKS, YYEKEE (reference sequence).